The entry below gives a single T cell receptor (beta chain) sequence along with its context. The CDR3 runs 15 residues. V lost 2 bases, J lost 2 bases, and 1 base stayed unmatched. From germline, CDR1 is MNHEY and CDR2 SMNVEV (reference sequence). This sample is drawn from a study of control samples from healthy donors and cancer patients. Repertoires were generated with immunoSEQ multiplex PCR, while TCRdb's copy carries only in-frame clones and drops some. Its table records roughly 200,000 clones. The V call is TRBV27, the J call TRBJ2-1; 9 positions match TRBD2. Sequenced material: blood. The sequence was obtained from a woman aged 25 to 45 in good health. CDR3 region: CASSLGGGAYNEQFF. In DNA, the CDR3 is TGTGCCAGCAGTTTAGGCGGGGGGGCCTACAATGAGCAGTTCTTC.